The rows below give T cell receptor beta chains drawn from one sample of a study of T cells in Graves' hyperthyroidism and ophthalmopathy. Using its own MiXCR run on the multiplex PCR reads, TCRdb lists one record per CDR3 protein. The profile shows about 600,000 distinct CDR3 sequences, around 15% of them singletons. What was sequenced was blood. Receptor source: a woman between 40 and 55 years old with Graves' ophthalmopathy. The CDR3 runs from the conserved cysteine through the conserved F or W. The order of the fields is J gene, D gene, clone size, V gene, CDR3 protein, CDR3 DNA. A D gene is named only where the DNA matches it firmly. The listing skips clone size in some rows; elsewhere it reads once, few, many or a size class.

J gene: TRBJ2-5; D gene: -; clone size: -; V gene: TRBV4-1; CDR3 protein: CASSQVGTKKETQYF; CDR3 DNA: TGCGCCAGCAGCCAAGTCGGGACAAAAAAAGAGACCCAGTACTTC
J gene: TRBJ2-2; D gene: -; clone size: many; V gene: TRBV14; CDR3 protein: CASSLLANTGELFF; CDR3 DNA: TGTGCCAGCAGCCTACTAGCTAACACCGGGGAGCTGTTTTTT
J gene: TRBJ2-2; D gene: TRBD2; clone size: -; V gene: TRBV15; CDR3 protein: CATSNGAGEVGELFF; CDR3 DNA: TGTGCCACCAGCAACGGGGCGGGAGAGGTCGGGGAGCTGTTTTTT
J gene: TRBJ2-1; D gene: -; clone size: -; V gene: TRBV9; CDR3 protein: CASSVESGLSYNEQFF; CDR3 DNA: TGTGCCAGCAGCGTAGAATCGGGACTGTCATACAATGAGCAGTTCTTC
J gene: TRBJ2-1; D gene: TRBD2; clone size: -; V gene: TRBV7-9; CDR3 protein: CASQNRLAGGPNEQFF; CDR3 DNA: TGTGCCAGCCAGAACCGGCTAGCGGGAGGGCCGAATGAGCAGTTCTTC
J gene: TRBJ1-5; D gene: TRBD1; clone size: many; V gene: TRBV2; CDR3 protein: CASDRQGATGQPQHF; CDR3 DNA: TGTGCCAGCGATCGACAGGGGGCTACGGGTCAGCCCCAGCATTTT
J gene: TRBJ1-3; D gene: TRBD1; clone size: -; V gene: TRBV28; CDR3 protein: CASSPPPKSQGNAGNTIYF; CDR3 DNA: TGTGCCAGCAGCCCCCCGCCCAAATCACAGGGGAATGCTGGAAACACCATATATTTT
J gene: TRBJ2-1; D gene: TRBD1; clone size: many; V gene: TRBV24-1; CDR3 protein: CATSDQGAEQFF; CDR3 DNA: TGTGCCACCAGTGATCAGGGGGCTGAGCAGTTCTTC
J gene: TRBJ2-6; D gene: TRBD1; clone size: -; V gene: TRBV9; CDR3 protein: CASSGQGSSGANVLTF; CDR3 DNA: TGTGCCAGCAGCGGACAGGGATCCTCTGGGGCCAACGTCCTGACTTTC
J gene: TRBJ2-5; D gene: -; clone size: -; V gene: TRBV6-1; CDR3 protein: CASTGGQETQYF; CDR3 DNA: TGTGCCAGCACCGGGGGCCAAGAGACCCAGTACTTC
J gene: TRBJ2-3; D gene: -; clone size: many; V gene: TRBV2; CDR3 protein: CASGRDFTDTQYF; CDR3 DNA: TGTGCCAGTGGTCGGGACTTCACAGATACGCAGTATTTT
J gene: TRBJ2-3; D gene: TRBD2; clone size: -; V gene: TRBV5-6; CDR3 protein: CASSLGLAGSSTDTQYF; CDR3 DNA: TGTGCCAGCAGCTTAGGACTAGCGGGATCTAGCACAGATACGCAGTATTTT
J gene: TRBJ2-3; D gene: TRBD1; clone size: -; V gene: TRBV24-1; CDR3 protein: CATSLTGGDTQYF; CDR3 DNA: TGTGCCACCAGCCTGACAGGGGGAGATACGCAGTATTTT
J gene: TRBJ2-7; D gene: -; clone size: many; V gene: TRBV27; CDR3 protein: CAIRASNSYEQYF; CDR3 DNA: TGTGCCATCCGAGCGTCCAACTCCTACGAGCAGTACTTC
J gene: TRBJ2-2; D gene: -; clone size: few; V gene: TRBV5-1; CDR3 protein: CASATGTSTGELFF; CDR3 DNA: TGCGCCAGCGCTACCGGGACGAGCACCGGGGAGCTGTTTTTT
J gene: TRBJ2-7; D gene: -; clone size: few; V gene: TRBV19; CDR3 protein: CAKGGPYEQYF; CDR3 DNA: TGTGCCAAAGGAGGACCTTACGAGCAGTACTTC
J gene: TRBJ2-3; D gene: TRBD1; clone size: many; V gene: TRBV18; CDR3 protein: CASSPGQGAVTDTQYF; CDR3 DNA: TGTGCCAGCTCCCCTGGACAGGGGGCCGTCACAGATACGCAGTATTTT
J gene: TRBJ2-5; D gene: -; clone size: many; V gene: TRBV20-1; CDR3 protein: CSAANPGTVRETQYF; CDR3 DNA: TGCAGTGCTGCCAACCCCGGGACTGTTAGGGAGACCCAGTACTTC
J gene: TRBJ2-3; D gene: TRBD2; clone size: -; V gene: TRBV24-1; CDR3 protein: CATSLAGVADTQYF; CDR3 DNA: TGTGCCACCAGCCTAGCGGGAGTGGCAGATACGCAGTATTTT
J gene: TRBJ1-1; D gene: -; clone size: many; V gene: TRBV30; CDR3 protein: CAWGDLNTEAFF; CDR3 DNA: TGTGCCTGGGGCGATTTGAACACTGAAGCTTTCTTT
J gene: TRBJ1-2; D gene: TRBD1; clone size: few; V gene: TRBV15; CDR3 protein: CATSRREGQGSYNYGYTF; CDR3 DNA: TGTGCCACCAGCAGGAGGGAGGGACAGGGGTCCTACAACTATGGCTACACCTTC
J gene: TRBJ1-5; D gene: -; clone size: many; V gene: TRBV11-2; CDR3 protein: CASTLIQPQHF; CDR3 DNA: TGTGCCAGCACCTTAATACAGCCCCAGCATTTT
J gene: TRBJ1-2; D gene: -; clone size: few; V gene: TRBV19; CDR3 protein: CASSPSGQYGYTF; CDR3 DNA: TGTGCCAGTAGTCCCTCGGGACAATACGGCTACACCTTC
J gene: TRBJ2-7; D gene: TRBD2; clone size: -; V gene: TRBV20-1; CDR3 protein: CSARTGTSYEQYF; CDR3 DNA: TGCAGTGCTAGAACCGGGACTAGCTACGAGCAGTACTTC
J gene: TRBJ1-2; D gene: -; clone size: many; V gene: TRBV5-6; CDR3 protein: CASSLGSLLLYGYTF; CDR3 DNA: TGTGCCAGCAGCTTGGGGTCCTTATTGCTCTATGGCTACACCTTC
J gene: TRBJ1-2; D gene: -; clone size: many; V gene: TRBV18; CDR3 protein: CASSPGRLYGYTF; CDR3 DNA: TGTGCCAGCTCACCGGGCCGCCTCTATGGCTACACCTTC
J gene: TRBJ2-5; D gene: -; clone size: many; V gene: TRBV7-6; CDR3 protein: CASNQAPFFRTTQETQYF; CDR3 DNA: TGTGCCAGCAACCAAGCCCCTTTTTTTAGGACAACTCAAGAGACCCAGTACTTC
J gene: TRBJ2-7; D gene: -; clone size: many; V gene: TRBV28; CDR3 protein: CASSISGAWDEQYF; CDR3 DNA: TGTGCCAGCAGTATCTCTGGGGCTTGGGACGAGCAGTACTTC